These T cell receptor beta chains were read from a single sample in a study of OX40 agonist ivuxolimab in advanced cancers. Sequenced by immunoSEQ multiplex PCR; TCRdb stores in-frame clones only, minus some. The profile shows around 40,000 clones, around 80% of them singletons. The starting material was CD4+ or CD8+ T cells sorted from blood, obtained in a trial of the OX40 agonist ivuxolimab. The receptors shown here come from an adult with an advanced solid tumor such as melanoma, head and neck, liver or kidney cancer. Both conserved end residues are part of each CDR3. The D gene is left open where the match is weak. The size field is filled for only some rows; it gives once, few, many or a size class.

NA | TRBJ1-2 | few | TRBV4-3 | CASSPGRRDLYGYTF | TGCGCCAGCAGCCCCGGACGAAGGGACCTCTATGGCTACACCTTC
TRBD2 | TRBJ2-2 | few | TRBV5-1 | CASSILAGLNTGELFF | TGCGCCAGCAGCATACTAGCGGGCCTGAACACCGGGGAGCTGTTTTTT
NA | TRBJ1-1 | NA | TRBV28 | CASSLYRNTEAFF | TGTGCCAGCAGTTTATACAGGAACACTGAAGCTTTCTTT
NA | TRBJ1-5 | NA | TRBV4-2 | CASSQEPLISNQPQHF | TGTGCCAGCAGCCAAGAGCCCTTAATAAGCAATCAGCCCCAGCATTTT
NA | TRBJ1-5 | NA | TRBV10-3 | CAISDGAGNQPQHF | TGTGCCATCAGTGATGGGGCAGGCAATCAGCCCCAGCATTTT
NA | TRBJ2-2 | NA | TRBV19 | CASSMKGIVTGELFF | TGTGCCAGTAGTATGAAGGGGATAGTCACCGGGGAGCTGTTTTTT
NA | TRBJ2-5 | NA | TRBV1 | CTSSPGQQETQYF | TGCACCAGCAGCCCGGGACAGCAAGAGACCCAGTACTTC
NA | TRBJ2-5 | few | TRBV11-3 | CATRRSKEETQYF | TGTGCCACCCGAAGGTCAAAGGAAGAGACCCAGTACTTC
TRBD1 | TRBJ1-2 | NA | TRBV18 | CASSSKQGNYGYTF | TGTGCCAGCTCATCTAAACAGGGGAACTATGGCTACACCTTC
TRBD1 | TRBJ1-4 | NA | TRBV4-3 | CASSQGSRTGMNEKLFF | TGCGCCAGCAGCCAAGGGTCGAGGACAGGGATGAATGAAAAACTGTTTTTT